This T cell receptor (beta chain) was identified during a study of T cells in Graves' hyperthyroidism and ophthalmopathy. Over 18 months, lack of ophthalmopathy progression marked Graves' hyperthyroidism as stable. This CDR3 comprises 15 residues. Germline-derived CDR1 and CDR2 are MNHEY and SMNVEV (reference sequence). The trim removed 3 bases at V and 7 bases at J, leaving 6 bases unmatched. This clonotype was seen only a few times. From RNA transcripts, TCR beta CDR3 regions were amplified. HTBI primers were used for first-round RT-PCR of the TCR CDR3. TCRdb fed the multiplex PCR reads into MiXCR, producing one record per CDR3 protein. The sample has more than 650,000 distinct CDR3 sequences, 14% seen once.

The source of this sequence is a woman aged 18-35 years with Graves' hyperthyroidism. The V call is TRBV27, the J call TRBJ1-6; 7 bases agree with TRBD1. Sequences were obtained from blood. The DNA of the CDR3 is TGTGCCAGCAGTTTGTCAGGGGGGAGGAATTCACCCCTCCACTTT. Its protein product is CASSLSGGRNSPLHF.